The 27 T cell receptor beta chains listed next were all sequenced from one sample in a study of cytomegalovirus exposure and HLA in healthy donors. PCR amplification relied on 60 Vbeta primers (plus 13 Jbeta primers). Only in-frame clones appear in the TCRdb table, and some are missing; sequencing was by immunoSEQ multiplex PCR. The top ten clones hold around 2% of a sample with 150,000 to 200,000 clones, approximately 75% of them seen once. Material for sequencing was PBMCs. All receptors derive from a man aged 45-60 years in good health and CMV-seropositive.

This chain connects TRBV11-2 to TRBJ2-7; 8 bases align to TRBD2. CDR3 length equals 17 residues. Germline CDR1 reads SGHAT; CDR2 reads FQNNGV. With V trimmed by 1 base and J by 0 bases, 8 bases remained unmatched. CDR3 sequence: CASSLASGGPSSYEQYF. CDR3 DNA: TGTGCCAGCAGCTTAGCCAGCGGGGGTCCTAGCTCCTACGAGCAGTACTTC.

CDR3 nucleotides: TGTGCCTGGAGTCACGGTGGGGGGTTCGGCAATCAGCCCCAGCATTTT. Translating it yields CAWSHGGGFGNQPQHF. The chain carries TRBV30 and TRBJ1-5, with D tentatively TRBD1 (5 bases). Germline V gives CDR1 GTSNPN, CDR2 SVGIG (reference sequence). The CDR3 spans 16 residues. V was trimmed by 2 bases and J by 2 bases, leaving 16 bases between them.

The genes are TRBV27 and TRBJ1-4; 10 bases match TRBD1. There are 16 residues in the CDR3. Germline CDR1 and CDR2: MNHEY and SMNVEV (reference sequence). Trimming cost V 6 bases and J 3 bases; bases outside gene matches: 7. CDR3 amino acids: CASSSGQGGPNEKLFF. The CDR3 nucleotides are TGTGCCAGCAGCTCCGGACAGGGGGGTCCTAATGAAAAACTGTTTTTT.

The CDR3: CASRPPDKGNTIYF. CDR3 coding DNA: TGCGCCAGCAGACCCCCCGACAAGGGAAACACCATATATTTT. This chain uses TRBV10-2 with TRBJ1-3; no firm D call. The germline gives CDR1 WSHSY, CDR2 SAAADI. The CDR3 totals 14 residues. V was trimmed by 6 bases and J by 4 bases, leaving 13 bases between them.

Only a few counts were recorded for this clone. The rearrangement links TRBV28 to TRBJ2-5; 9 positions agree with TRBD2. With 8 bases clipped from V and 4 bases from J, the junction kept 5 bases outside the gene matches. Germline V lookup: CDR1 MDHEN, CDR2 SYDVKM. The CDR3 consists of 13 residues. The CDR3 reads CASDRAGGETQYF. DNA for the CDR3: TGTGCCAGCGACCGAGCGGGGGGAGAGACCCAGTACTTC.

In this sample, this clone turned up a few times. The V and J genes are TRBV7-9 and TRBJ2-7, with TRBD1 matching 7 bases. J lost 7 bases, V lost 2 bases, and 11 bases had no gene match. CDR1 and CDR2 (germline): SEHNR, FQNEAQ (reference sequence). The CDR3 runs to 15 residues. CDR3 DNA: TGTGCCAGCAGCTTACCAGACTCAGGGGGTTGGGAGCAGTACTTC. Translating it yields CASSLPDSGGWEQYF. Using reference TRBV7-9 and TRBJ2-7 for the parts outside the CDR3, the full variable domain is DTGVSQNPRHKITKRGQNVTFRCDPISEHNRLYWYRQTLGQGPEFLTYFQNEAQLEKSRLLSDRFSAERPKGSFSTLEIQRTEQGDSAMYLCASSLPDSGGWEQYFGPGTRLTVT.

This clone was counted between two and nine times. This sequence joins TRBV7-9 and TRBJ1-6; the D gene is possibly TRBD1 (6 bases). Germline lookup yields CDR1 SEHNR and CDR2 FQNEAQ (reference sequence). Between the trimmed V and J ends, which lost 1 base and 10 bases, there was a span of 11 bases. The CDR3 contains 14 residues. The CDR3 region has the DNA TGTGCCAGCAGCTTAGGGGAGGGGGGGTCACCCCTCCACTTT. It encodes CASSLGEGGSPLHF.

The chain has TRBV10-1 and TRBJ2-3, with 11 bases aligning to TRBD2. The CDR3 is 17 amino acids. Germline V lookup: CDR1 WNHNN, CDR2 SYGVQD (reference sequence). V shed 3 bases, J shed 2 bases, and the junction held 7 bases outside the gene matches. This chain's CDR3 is CASSESGTSGPTDTQYF. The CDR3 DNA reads TGCGCCAGCAGTGAATCGGGGACTAGCGGTCCCACAGATACGCAGTATTTT.

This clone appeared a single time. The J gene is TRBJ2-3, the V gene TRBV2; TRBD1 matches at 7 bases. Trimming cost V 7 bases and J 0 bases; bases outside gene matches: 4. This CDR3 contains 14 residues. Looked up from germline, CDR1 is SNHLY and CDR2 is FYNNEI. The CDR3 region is CASTRQGSTDTQYF. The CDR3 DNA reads TGTGCCAGCACCCGACAGGGTAGCACAGATACGCAGTATTTT.

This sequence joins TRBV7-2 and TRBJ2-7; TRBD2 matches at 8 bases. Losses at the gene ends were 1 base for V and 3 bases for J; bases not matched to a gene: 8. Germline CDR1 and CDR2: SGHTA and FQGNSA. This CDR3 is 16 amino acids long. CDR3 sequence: CASSLVSLAGGYEQYF. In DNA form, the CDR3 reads TGTGCCAGCAGCTTAGTGAGCTTGGCGGGAGGCTACGAGCAGTACTTC.

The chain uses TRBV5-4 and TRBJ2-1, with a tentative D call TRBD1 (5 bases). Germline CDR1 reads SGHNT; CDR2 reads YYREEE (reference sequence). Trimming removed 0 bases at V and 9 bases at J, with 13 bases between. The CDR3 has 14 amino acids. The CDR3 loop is CASSLVSAQGEQFF. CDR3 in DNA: TGTGCCAGCAGCTTGGTGTCAGCCCAGGGTGAGCAGTTCTTC.

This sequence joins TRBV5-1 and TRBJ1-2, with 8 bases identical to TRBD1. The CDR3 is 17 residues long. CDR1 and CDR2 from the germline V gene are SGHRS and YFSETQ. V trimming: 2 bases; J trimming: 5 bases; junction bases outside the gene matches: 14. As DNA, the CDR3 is TGCGCCAGCAGCTTAGAGGGAGTATCAGGGGGCGGATATGGCTACACCTTC. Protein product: CASSLEGVSGGGYGYTF.

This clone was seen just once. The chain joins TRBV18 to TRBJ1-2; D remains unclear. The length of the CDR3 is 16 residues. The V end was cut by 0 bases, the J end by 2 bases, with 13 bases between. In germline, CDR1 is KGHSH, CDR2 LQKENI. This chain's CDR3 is CASSPPSGVGNYGYTF. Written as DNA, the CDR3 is TGTGCCAGCTCACCACCTTCTGGTGTCGGGAACTATGGCTACACCTTC.

In DNA form, the CDR3 reads TGTGCCAGCAGTTATGGGACAGGGATAACTTTTGGCTACACCTTC. It is translated as CASSYGTGITFGYTF. This chain uses TRBV6-5 with TRBJ1-2; 9 nucleotides align to TRBD1. CDR3 size: 15 residues. Germline CDR1 and CDR2: MNHEY and SVGAGI. J was trimmed by 7 bases and V by 3 bases; bases with no gene match: 9.

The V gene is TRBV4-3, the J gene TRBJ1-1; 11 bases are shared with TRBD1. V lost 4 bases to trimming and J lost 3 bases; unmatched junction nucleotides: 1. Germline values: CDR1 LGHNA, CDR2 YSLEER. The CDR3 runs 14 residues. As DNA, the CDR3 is TGCGCCAGCAGCCGGACAGGGGGCGACACTGAAGCTTTCTTT. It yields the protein CASSRTGGDTEAFF.

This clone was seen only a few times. The CDR3, as DNA: TGTGCCAGCTCACAGGACAGTCCCGGGGAGCTGTTTTTT. Amino acid sequence: CASSQDSPGELFF. The rearrangement joins TRBV18 to TRBJ2-2, with TRBD1 as a possible D gene (6 bases). This CDR3 has 13 residues. Germline loops: CDR1 KGHSH, CDR2 LQKENI. The V gene lost 4 bases and the J gene lost 6 bases, with 9 bases spanning the gap.

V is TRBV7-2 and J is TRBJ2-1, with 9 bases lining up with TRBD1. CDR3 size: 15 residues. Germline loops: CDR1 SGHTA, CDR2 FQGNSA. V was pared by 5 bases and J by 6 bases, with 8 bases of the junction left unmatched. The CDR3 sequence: CASSLQGALGNEQFF. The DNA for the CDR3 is TGTGCCAGCAGCCTACAGGGGGCATTGGGCAATGAGCAGTTCTTC.

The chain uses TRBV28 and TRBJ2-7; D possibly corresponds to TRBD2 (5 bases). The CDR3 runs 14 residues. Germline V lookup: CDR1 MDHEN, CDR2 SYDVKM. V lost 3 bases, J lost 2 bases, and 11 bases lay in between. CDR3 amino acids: CASSFTAGTYEQYF. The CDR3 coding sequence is TGTGCCAGCAGTTTTACTGCCGGGACCTACGAGCAGTACTTC.

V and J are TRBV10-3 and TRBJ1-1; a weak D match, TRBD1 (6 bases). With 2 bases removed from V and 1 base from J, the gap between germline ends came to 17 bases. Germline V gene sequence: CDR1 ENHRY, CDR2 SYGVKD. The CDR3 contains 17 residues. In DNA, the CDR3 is TGTGCCATCAGTGAGGCAGGGGCGCAGGTTGGGAACACTGAAGCTTTCTTT. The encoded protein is CAISEAGAQVGNTEAFF.

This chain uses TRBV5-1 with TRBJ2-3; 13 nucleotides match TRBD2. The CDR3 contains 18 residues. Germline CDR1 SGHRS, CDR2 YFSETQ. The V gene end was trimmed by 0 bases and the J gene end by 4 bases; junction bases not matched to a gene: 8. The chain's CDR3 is CASSLVWTSGGSSDTQYF. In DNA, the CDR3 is TGCGCCAGCAGCTTGGTTTGGACTAGCGGGGGTTCATCAGATACGCAGTATTTT.

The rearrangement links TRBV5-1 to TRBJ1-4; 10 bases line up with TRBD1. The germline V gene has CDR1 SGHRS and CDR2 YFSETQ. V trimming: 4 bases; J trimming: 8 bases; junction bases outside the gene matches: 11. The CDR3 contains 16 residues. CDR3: CASSTGETGGAEKLFF. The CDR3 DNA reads TGCGCCAGCAGCACTGGGGAGACAGGGGGCGCGGAAAAACTGTTTTTT.

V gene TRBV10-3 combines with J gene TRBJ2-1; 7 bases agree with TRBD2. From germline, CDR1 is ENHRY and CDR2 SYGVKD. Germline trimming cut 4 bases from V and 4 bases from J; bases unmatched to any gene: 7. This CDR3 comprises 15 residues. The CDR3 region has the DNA TGTGCCATCAGTGGATCCGGGACTAAGTACAATGAGCAGTTCTTC. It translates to CAISGSGTKYNEQFF.

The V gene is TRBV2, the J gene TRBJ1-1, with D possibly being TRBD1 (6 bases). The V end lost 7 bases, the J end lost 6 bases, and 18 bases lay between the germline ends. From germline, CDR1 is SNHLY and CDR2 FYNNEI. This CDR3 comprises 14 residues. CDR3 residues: CASTPGTSSSEAFF. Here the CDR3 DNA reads TGTGCCAGCACCCCCGGGACAAGCAGTTCTGAAGCTTTCTTT.

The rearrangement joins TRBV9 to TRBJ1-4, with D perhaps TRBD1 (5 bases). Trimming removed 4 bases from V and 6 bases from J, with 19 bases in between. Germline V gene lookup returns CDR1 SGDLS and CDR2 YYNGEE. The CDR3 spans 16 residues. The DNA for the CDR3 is TGTGCCAGCAGCCCCCGAACGAGGGGCGGGGATGAAAAACTGTTTTTT. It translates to CASSPRTRGGDEKLFF.

This CDR3 reads CATGVRDGQPQHF. The CDR3 DNA is TGTGCCACAGGGGTGAGAGATGGTCAGCCCCAGCATTTT. This chain connects TRBV7-9 to TRBJ1-5; D perhaps matches TRBD1 (6 bases). This CDR3 spans 13 amino acids. V was pared by 10 bases and J by 6 bases, with 16 bases between. In germline, CDR1 is SEHNR, CDR2 FQNEAQ (reference sequence).

CDR3 loop: CASSFRLAGGLTDTQYF. For the CDR3, the DNA is TGTGCCAGCAGCTTTCGACTAGCGGGGGGTCTAACAGATACGCAGTATTTT. The chain has TRBV5-4 and TRBJ2-3; 13 bases align to TRBD2. V lost 2 bases and J lost 3; bases outside the gene matches: 6. The germline V gene has CDR1 SGHNT and CDR2 YYREEE (reference sequence). This CDR3 spans 17 amino acids. Looking up the rest from reference TRBV5-4 and TRBJ2-3 gives the full variable domain: ETGVTQSPTHLIKTRGQQVTLRCSSQSGHNTVSWYQQALGQGPQFIFQYYREEENGRGNFPPRFSGLQFPNYSSELNVNALELDDSALYLCASSFRLAGGLTDTQYFGPGTRLTVL.

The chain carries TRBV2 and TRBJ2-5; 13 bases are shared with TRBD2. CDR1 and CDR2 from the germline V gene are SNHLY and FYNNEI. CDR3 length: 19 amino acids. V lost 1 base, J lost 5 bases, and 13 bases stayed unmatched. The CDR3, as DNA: TGTGCCAGCAGTGAAGGAACTAGCGGGGGGGCCCTCGGGTATGAGACCCAGTACTTC. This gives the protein CASSEGTSGGALGYETQYF.